Below are 19 T cell receptor beta chains sequenced from a single sample in a study of T cell responses to AZD1222 COVID-19 vaccine. Profiled with immunoSEQ multiplex PCR; TCRdb holds only in-frame clones, not every one. There are about 160,000 clones in the sample; more than 85% occur only once, and around 0.96% lies in the top ten. This sample comprised peripheral blood, obtained on day 0 of AZD1222 vaccination. Every receptor here comes from an adult in good health.

V gene TRBV18 combines with J gene TRBJ2-2, with D possibly being TRBD2 (5 bases). CDR1 is KGHSH, CDR2 LQKENI, per germline. Trimming removed 0 bases at V and 5 bases at J, with 10 bases between. CDR3 length: 15 residues. The CDR3 DNA reads TGTGCCAGCTCACCACCGGTGGGCGGGACCGGGGAGCTGTTTTTT. This sequence encodes CASSPPVGGTGELFF.

A few counts support this clone. The V call is TRBV18, the J call TRBJ2-5, with 8 positions matching TRBD1. The V gene's germline CDR1 is KGHSH and CDR2 LQKENI. The CDR3 runs to 12 residues. The J segment lost 4 bases and the V segment lost 6 bases, leaving 1 base of the junction unmatched. The CDR3 region is CASSTGGETQYF. For the CDR3, the DNA is TGTGCCAGCTCTACAGGGGGAGAGACCCAGTACTTC.

V usage is TRBV4-3 and J usage is TRBJ1-2; no reliable D call. V lost 1 base and J lost 1, with 13 bases in between. The germline CDR1 and CDR2 sequences are LGHNA and YSLEER. The CDR3 length is 16 residues. The CDR3 region is CASSQGERKNNYGYTF. The CDR3 coding sequence is TGCGCCAGCAGCCAAGGGGAGCGGAAAAATAACTATGGCTACACCTTC.

This sequence joins TRBV21-1 and TRBJ1-5. TRBV21-1 represents a pseudogene. The CDR3 has 11 amino acids. CDR3 in DNA: TGTGCCAGGGGGATGTACCGGCCCCAGCATTTT. As protein: CARGMYRPQHF.

This rearrangement joins TRBV28 to TRBJ1-2; TRBD1 might be the D (6 bases). Germline CDR1 MDHEN, CDR2 SYDVKM. V was trimmed by 1 base and J by 1 base, leaving 10 bases between them. This CDR3 has 15 amino acids. CDR3 residues: CASSLYGTLNYGYTF. CDR3 in DNA: TGTGCCAGCAGTTTATACGGGACACTTAACTATGGCTACACCTTC.

The V and J genes are TRBV4-1 and TRBJ2-7, with D perhaps matching TRBD1 (5 bases). V was cut by 0 bases and J by 3 bases, with 9 bases left in between. The CDR3 totals 14 residues. The germline CDR1 and CDR2 sequences are MGHRA and YSYEKL. The chain's CDR3 is CASSQDQGSYEQYF. The CDR3 DNA reads TGCGCCAGCAGCCAAGATCAGGGCAGCTACGAGCAGTACTTC.

The J gene is TRBJ2-7, the V gene TRBV6-5; 9 bases are a match to TRBD1. Germline trimming cut 6 bases from V and 3 bases from J; bases unmatched to any gene: 9. Germline V lookup: CDR1 MNHEY, CDR2 SVGAGI. CDR3 length equals 15 residues. CDR3 bases: TGTGCCAGCAGAAATCCGGGACAGGGACACTACGAGCAGTACTTC. Its translation: CASRNPGQGHYEQYF.

The V gene is TRBV12-3 or TRBV12-4, the J gene TRBJ1-1, with D perhaps TRBD1 (6 bases). Trimming shortened V by 6 bases and J by 8 bases, and 16 bases separated the two germline ends. The CDR3 spans 13 residues. In DNA form, the CDR3 reads TGTGCCAGCAGCCCGACAGGTTATGGGGAAGCTTTCTTT. Its translation is CASSPTGYGEAFF.

The count of this clone is one. The chain joins TRBV6-5 to TRBJ1-1; D ambiguous. Trimming stripped 7 bases from V and 11 bases from J, with 20 bases between. Germline lookup yields CDR1 MNHEY and CDR2 SVGAGI. This CDR3 comprises 13 residues. The CDR3 DNA reads TGTGCCAGCACCGCCCCAGGCCCCAAAAAGGCTTTCTTT. This gives the protein CASTAPGPKKAFF.

This sequence joins TRBV30 and TRBJ2-3; the match to TRBD1 covers 8 bases. Germline V gives CDR1 GTSNPN, CDR2 SVGIG (reference sequence). This CDR3 comprises 15 residues. J gave up 2 bases and V 5 bases, and 9 bases lay outside the gene matches. In DNA form, the CDR3 reads TGTGCCTGGGCCGGACAGGGTCTGGTCACAGATACGCAGTATTTT. Amino acid sequence: CAWAGQGLVTDTQYF.

The chain is built from TRBV5-1 and TRBJ2-1; D may be TRBD1 or TRBD2 (6 bases each). Trimming stripped 4 bases from V and 7 bases from J, with 18 bases between. Germline lookup yields CDR1 SGHRS and CDR2 YFSETQ. The CDR3 is 15 residues long. The CDR3 coding sequence is TGCGCCAGCAGCCCCCTCTGGAGGGGGATTAATGAGCAGTTCTTC. Translating gives CASSPLWRGINEQFF. Full variable domain (outside the CDR3, taken from reference TRBV5-1 and TRBJ2-1): KAGVTQTPRYLIKTRGQQVTLSCSPISGHRSVSWYQQTPGQGLQFLFEYFSETQRNKGNFPGRFSGRQFSNSRSEMNVSTLELGDSALYLCASSPLWRGINEQFFGPGTRLTVL.

The chain carries TRBV2 and TRBJ2-1; TRBD1 agrees at 7 bases. The CDR3 totals 15 residues. Losses at the gene ends were 6 bases for V and 0 bases for J; bases not matched to a gene: 5. Germline-derived CDR1 and CDR2 are SNHLY and FYNNEI. CDR3 DNA sequence: TGTGCCAGCAGGGGACAGACGATCTCCTACAATGAGCAGTTCTTC. The encoded protein is CASRGQTISYNEQFF.

CDR3 bases: TGTGCCAGCTCACCTGCCGGGACAGGCGGCACAGATACGCAGTATTTT. Encoded protein: CASSPAGTGGTDTQYF. The V and J genes are TRBV18 and TRBJ2-3, with 8 bases aligning to TRBD1. Unmatched junction bases numbered 6, after V lost 3 bases and J lost 1 base. CDR3 length: 16 amino acids. The germline V gene has CDR1 KGHSH and CDR2 LQKENI.

The CDR3 nucleotides are TGTGCCAGCAGCCCCAGGGGGCCCCAGAACACCGGGGAGCTGTTTTTT. Protein product: CASSPRGPQNTGELFF. V is TRBV7-2 and J is TRBJ2-2; 8 positions match TRBD1. Trimming took 5 bases from V and 1 from J; bases not matched to a gene: 6. Germline CDR1 is SGHTA and CDR2 is FQGNSA. There are 16 residues in the CDR3.

The chain carries TRBV7-9 and TRBJ1-2; perhaps TRBD1 as D (5 bases). This CDR3 spans 12 amino acids. With 5 bases removed from V and 5 bases from J, the gap between germline ends came to 9 bases. In germline, CDR1 is SEHNR, CDR2 FQNEAQ (reference sequence). This CDR3 is CASSLGHYGYTF. The DNA of the CDR3 is TGTGCCAGCAGCCTCGGACATTATGGCTACACCTTC.

The chain has TRBV9 and TRBJ1-1; D not certain. The ends were cut back, 1 base at V and 5 bases at J, with 24 bases in the middle. The length of the CDR3 is 18 residues. Germline V CDR1 and CDR2: SGDLS, YYNGEE. CDR3 region: CASSVYPGGSGAGTEAFF. CDR3 bases: TGTGCCAGCAGCGTATACCCCGGTGGGTCCGGTGCGGGGACTGAAGCTTTCTTT.

The chain recombines TRBV7-3 with TRBJ2-3; 8 positions agree with TRBD1. This CDR3 is 13 amino acids long. The junction had 5 bases not matched to a gene; V was cut back by 3 bases and J by 9 bases. Germline-derived CDR1 and CDR2 are SGHTA and FQGTGA. The CDR3 is CASSFLQGATQYF. The CDR3, as DNA: TGTGCCAGCAGCTTCCTTCAGGGGGCCACGCAGTATTTT.

This chain connects TRBV5-4 to TRBJ2-2, with D maybe TRBD1 (6 bases). The CDR3 has 12 residues. Germline V gives CDR1 SGHNT, CDR2 YYREEE (reference sequence). The V end was cut by 4 bases, the J end by 7 bases, with 8 bases between. This CDR3 reads CASSPDSGELFF. The CDR3 region has the DNA TGTGCCAGCAGCCCGGACAGCGGGGAGCTGTTTTTT.

This rearrangement joins TRBV7-9 to TRBJ2-3; TRBD1 might be the D (6 bases). This CDR3 is built from 16 residues. The V gene lost 2 bases and the J gene lost 7 bases, with 19 bases spanning the gap. The germline CDR1 and CDR2 sequences are SEHNR and FQNEAQ (reference sequence). CDR3 nucleotide sequence: TGTGCCAGCAGCTTACAGGGGACGCCCCTTCGGAATACGCAGTATTTT. Residues: CASSLQGTPLRNTQYF.